What follows are 11 T cell receptor beta chains derived from one specimen sequenced in a study of cytomegalovirus exposure and HLA in healthy donors. With 60 Vbeta and 13 Jbeta primers, the PCR was carried out. Clones were read by immunoSEQ multiplex PCR, and TCRdb kept only the in-frame ones, dropping some. The sample includes 75,000 to 90,000 clones, more than 65% of them seen just once. Sequences were obtained from PBMCs. The receptors shown here come from a woman in her forties in good health and CMV-seropositive.

This sequence joins TRBV19 and TRBJ1-5; D perhaps matches TRBD1 (6 bases). Germline V gene data show CDR1 as LNHDA and CDR2 as SQIVND (reference sequence). V was clipped by 3 bases and J by 6 bases, with 15 bases between them. This CDR3 is 15 amino acids long. The CDR3 is CASSMGGGARQPQHF. CDR3 nucleotides: TGTGCCAGTAGTATGGGAGGGGGGGCACGTCAGCCCCAGCATTTT.

CDR3 bases: TGTGCCAGTAGTATAGTAGATGGTCAGCCCCAGCATTTT. It encodes CASSIVDGQPQHF. J is TRBJ1-5 and V is TRBV19; D ambiguous. The germline gives CDR1 LNHDA, CDR2 SQIVND (reference sequence). The V and J ends lost 1 base and 6 bases respectively, with 7 bases between them. The CDR3 contains 13 residues.

The chain recombines TRBV11-2 with TRBJ1-2, with 8 bases identical to TRBD1. V lost 1 base to trimming and J lost 6 bases; unmatched junction nucleotides: 13. CDR1 is SGHAT, CDR2 FQNNGV, per germline. The CDR3 sequence is 17 residues long. The CDR3 nucleotides are TGTGCCAGCAGCTTAGGAACCCGGACAGGGTATGGGGATGGCTACACCTTC. Amino acids: CASSLGTRTGYGDGYTF.

This clone was counted at least ten times. V and J are TRBV27 and TRBJ2-7; D not certain. CDR1 MNHEY and CDR2 SMNVEV come from the germline V gene (reference sequence). V was shortened by 6 bases and J by 0 bases, with 6 bases between the two germline ends. This CDR3 contains 12 residues. The CDR3 sequence is CASRDNSYEQYF. CDR3 bases: TGTGCCAGCAGAGACAACTCCTACGAGCAGTACTTC.

The V gene is TRBV11-2, the J gene TRBJ1-1; D gene uncertain. CDR3 length equals 12 residues. Trimming took off 3 bases at V and 4 bases at J, with 6 bases between the two ends. Per germline, CDR1 SGHAT and CDR2 FQNNGV. The CDR3 reads CASSFPSTEAFF. The CDR3 DNA sequence: TGTGCCAGCAGCTTCCCTAGCACTGAAGCTTTCTTT.

This clone appeared once. One junction end does not reproduce the germline sequence, and a read error may be involved. CDR3 DNA sequence: TGTTCCAGCAGCCCCGGTACGACTGAAGCTTTCTTT. Amino acid sequence: CSSSPGTTEAFF. The rearrangement joins TRBV7-9 to TRBJ1-1; D gene ambiguous. Germline V gene data show CDR1 as SEHNR and CDR2 as FQNEAQ (reference sequence). The CDR3 has 12 residues.

The chain recombines TRBV6-5 with TRBJ2-7, with D unresolved. Per the germline V gene, CDR1 is MNHEY and CDR2 is SVGAGI. The CDR3 contains 13 residues. V lost 7 bases, J lost 3 bases, and 13 bases lay in between. CDR3 bases: TGTGCCAGCACCCGGTCGGGTAGCTACGAGCAGTACTTC. This codes for CASTRSGSYEQYF.

The chain is built from TRBV7-8 and TRBJ2-1, with 8 bases lining up with TRBD1. Looked up from germline, CDR1 is SGHVS and CDR2 is FQNEAQ. This CDR3 comprises 15 residues. J gave up 6 bases and V 6 bases, and 10 bases lay outside the gene matches. The CDR3 DNA reads as TGTGCCAGCAGTCTCCACGGGACAGGAGGCAATGAGCAGTTCTTC. Protein sequence: CASSLHGTGGNEQFF.

V gene TRBV14 combines with J gene TRBJ2-5, with 7 bases lining up with TRBD1. The junction had 5 bases not matched to a gene; V was cut back by 1 base and J by 0 bases. The CDR3 spans 16 residues. CDR1 is SGHDN, CDR2 FVKESK, per germline. The CDR3 here is CASSQVTGKYQETQYF. The CDR3 DNA reads as TGTGCCAGCAGCCAAGTGACAGGGAAGTACCAAGAGACCCAGTACTTC.

The chain uses TRBV19 and TRBJ1-1, with D possibly being TRBD1 (6 bases). Germline assignment: CDR1 LNHDA and CDR2 SQIVND (reference sequence). This CDR3 contains 14 residues. Trimming shortened V by 5 bases and J by 5 bases, and 15 bases separated the two germline ends. DNA of the CDR3: TGTGCCAGTAGTTCGGGGACACCGGCAACTGAAGCTTTCTTT. Translation gives CASSSGTPATEAFF.

The rearrangement joins TRBV19 to TRBJ2-7, with TRBD1 matching 7 bases. CDR3 length: 13 amino acids. Per the germline V gene, CDR1 is LNHDA and CDR2 is SQIVND (reference sequence). V trimming: 5 bases; J trimming: 5 bases; junction bases outside the gene matches: 6. The CDR3 loop is CASSSQGTHEQYF. The CDR3 region has the DNA TGTGCCAGTAGTTCACAGGGGACCCACGAGCAGTACTTC.